The rows below give T cell receptor beta chains drawn from one sample of a study of shared clonotypes between healthy human individuals. Using immunoSEQ multiplex PCR, the repertoire was profiled, and TCRdb retains in-frame clones only, with some absent. Among under 1 million clones listed, just over 95% were seen once. The sample taken for sequencing was naive CD8+ T cells sorted from blood. The receptors derive from a man aged 25 to 40 in good health. Each CDR3 is given with its conserved first and last residue. Each record gives: J gene, D gene, V gene, clone size, CDR3 protein, CDR3 DNA. The D gene is left open where the match is weak. A row's size may be missing; if present it is once, few, many or a size class.

>TRBJ1-2|.|TRBV10-3|.
CAISEEGYGYTF
TGTGCCATCAGTGAGGAGGGCTATGGCTACACCTTC
>TRBJ2-1|.|TRBV5-4|.
CASSLDASSYNEQFF
TGTGCCAGCAGCTTGGATGCAAGCTCCTACAATGAGCAGTTCTTC
>TRBJ2-1|TRBD2|TRBV7-9|.
CASSSRGTSGYSDEQFF
TGTGCCAGCAGCTCGCGGGGGACTAGCGGCTATAGCGATGAGCAGTTCTTC
>TRBJ1-2|.|TRBV19|.
CAILSSNYGYTF
TGTGCCATTCTGTCCTCTAACTATGGCTACACCTTC
>TRBJ2-7|TRBD2|TRBV7-9|.
CASSRASGSGYEQYF
TGTGCCAGCAGCCGGGCTAGCGGGAGTGGCTACGAGCAGTACTTC
>TRBJ1-5|TRBD1|TRBV7-9|.
CASSSGGEGADQPQHF
TGTGCCAGCAGCTCTGGGGGAGAGGGGGCCGATCAGCCCCAGCATTTT
>TRBJ2-7|TRBD1|TRBV25-1|once
CASSEADRGNPYEQYF
TGTGCCAGCAGTGAAGCGGACAGGGGCAACCCCTACGAGCAGTACTTC
>TRBJ2-7|.|TRBV29-1|.
CSVVGATYEQYF
TGCAGCGTTGTAGGGGCGACCTACGAGCAGTACTTC
>TRBJ2-7|.|TRBV29-1|.
CSVESLDQGTYEQYF
TGCAGCGTTGAGTCGCTTGACCAAGGGACCTACGAGCAGTACTTC
>TRBJ2-3|.|TRBV28|.
CASSFRSTDTQYF
TGTGCCAGCAGTTTTCGGTCCACAGATACGCAGTATTTT
>TRBJ2-1|TRBD1|TRBV7-9|once
CASSPTDRGNYNEQFF
TGTGCCAGCAGCCCGACGGACAGGGGGAATTACAATGAGCAGTTCTTC
>TRBJ2-7|TRBD2|TRBV27|.
CASRIAGVSYEQYF
TGTGCCAGCAGGATAGCGGGAGTATCCTACGAGCAGTACTTC
>TRBJ2-3|TRBD2|TRBV27|.
CASSSGLAGEDTQYF
TGTGCCAGCAGTTCCGGACTAGCGGGAGAGGATACGCAGTATTTT
>TRBJ2-5|TRBD2|TRBV5-5|.
CASSLGLAGAGETQYF
TGTGCCAGCAGCTTGGGACTAGCGGGAGCTGGAGAGACCCAGTACTTC
>TRBJ1-3|.|TRBV21-1|.
CASSKVPLNSGNTIYF
TGTGCCAGCAGCAAAGTCCCGCTAAACTCTGGAAACACCATATATTTT
>TRBJ2-7|.|TRBV7-9|.
CATAAVGRREQYF
TGTGCCACTGCAGCGGTGGGGCGTCGGGAGCAGTACTTC
>TRBJ2-7|TRBD2|TRBV5-6|.
CASSLRLAGVYEQYF
TGTGCCAGCAGCTTGCGGCTAGCGGGAGTCTACGAGCAGTACTTC
>TRBJ1-2|.|TRBV5-2|.
CASKSVRKTYGYTF
TGTGCCAGCAAGTCCGTACGAAAGACCTATGGCTACACCTTC
>TRBJ2-1|TRBD2|TRBV5-4|.
CASSFRLAEGNEQFF
TGTGCCAGCAGCTTCCGTCTAGCGGAAGGGAATGAGCAGTTCTTC
>TRBJ2-1|TRBD2|TRBV5-1|.
CASSLALAGGPGYNEQFF
TGCGCCAGCAGCTTGGCCCTAGCGGGAGGGCCGGGATACAATGAGCAGTTCTTC
>TRBJ2-2|TRBD1|TRBV28|few
CASSPSLFGQGAFGELFF
TGTGCCAGCAGTCCCTCACTCTTCGGACAGGGGGCGTTCGGGGAGCTGTTTTTT
>TRBJ2-5|.|TRBV20-1|.
CSARSIETQYF
TGCAGTGCTAGGAGTATCGAGACCCAGTACTTC
>TRBJ2-7|.|TRBV7-9|.
CASSSGITSHEQYF
TGTGCCAGCAGCTCCGGGATTACCTCCCACGAGCAGTACTTC
>TRBJ2-2|.|TRBV21-1|.
CASSNYRDSPSNTGELFF
TGTGCCAGCAGCAATTACCGGGACAGCCCCTCGAACACCGGGGAGCTGTTTTTT
>TRBJ1-1|.|TRBV30|.
CAWSGRYQGRWYTEAFF
TGTGCCTGGAGTGGGCGGTACCAGGGGCGTTGGTACACTGAAGCTTTCTTT
>TRBJ2-5|.|TRBV11-2|once
CASSLDPSYQETQYF
TGTGCCAGCAGCTTAGATCCGTCGTACCAAGAGACCCAGTACTTC
>TRBJ2-7|.|TRBV11-2|once
CATGPNPNPNYEQYF
TGTGCCACCGGGCCTAACCCTAATCCGAACTACGAGCAGTACTTC
>TRBJ2-2|TRBD1|TRBV6-1|.
CASSEPGQGRITGELFF
TGTGCCAGCAGTGAACCGGGACAGGGAAGGATCACCGGGGAGCTGTTTTTT
>TRBJ2-5|.|TRBV4-1|.
CASSQDSPTLQETQYF
TGCGCCAGCAGCCAAGATTCTCCGACGCTCCAAGAGACCCAGTACTTC
>TRBJ1-1|.|TRBV9|.
CASGPITEAFF
TGTGCCAGTGGGCCAATAACTGAAGCTTTCTTT
>TRBJ1-2|TRBD1|TRBV5-1|.
CASSLGQGVPANYGYTF
TGCGCCAGCAGCTTGGGTCAGGGGGTGCCTGCCAACTATGGCTACACCTTC
>TRBJ1-4|.|TRBV2|.
CASSEWATNEKLFF
TGTGCCAGCAGTGAGTGGGCAACTAATGAAAAACTGTTTTTT
>TRBJ2-2|TRBD2|TRBV19|.
CASSIDLGLADSTGELFF
TGTGCCAGTAGTATAGATCTCGGGCTAGCGGATTCGACCGGGGAGCTGTTTTTT
>TRBJ2-7|.|TRBV5-6|few
CASSPGAGEQYF
TGTGCCAGCAGCCCCGGGGCGGGCGAGCAGTACTTC
>TRBJ2-2|.|TRBV27|.
CATQKEYGELFF
TGTGCCACACAAAAGGAATACGGGGAGCTGTTTTTT
>TRBJ1-2|TRBD1|TRBV27|.
CASSFGQGISGYTF
TGTGCCAGCAGTTTCGGACAGGGGATATCTGGCTACACCTTC
>TRBJ2-1|.|TRBV6-4|.
CASSRGTNNEQFF
TGTGCCAGCAGTCGTGGTACCAACAATGAGCAGTTCTTC
>TRBJ2-1|TRBD1|TRBV19|.
CASSTPGQGFGYNEQFF
TGTGCCAGTAGCACGCCGGGACAGGGTTTCGGTTACAATGAGCAGTTCTTC
>TRBJ2-1|.|TRBV27|.
CASSLGGNYGNEQFF
TGTGCCAGCAGTCTTGGTGGGAATTATGGAAATGAGCAGTTCTTC
>TRBJ2-5|TRBD2|TRBV6-5|.
CASSWGAGGPRETQYF
TGTGCCAGCAGTTGGGGGGCGGGAGGGCCTAGGGAGACCCAGTACTTC
>TRBJ2-3|TRBD2|TRBV5-1|.
CASSLASGSRDTQYF
TGCGCCAGCAGCTTGGCTAGCGGGAGTCGAGATACGCAGTATTTT
>TRBJ1-1|.|TRBV10-3|once
CAISPIGEPYTRDTEAFF
TGTGCCATCAGCCCGATTGGGGAGCCATATACGAGGGACACTGAAGCTTTCTTT
>TRBJ2-1|TRBD2|TRBV27|.
CASSQAAGGSYNEQFF
TGTGCCAGCAGTCAGGCGGCGGGAGGCTCCTACAATGAGCAGTTCTTC
>TRBJ1-1|.|TRBV30|.
CAWILSIEAFF
TGTGCCTGGATCTTATCCATTGAAGCTTTCTTT
>TRBJ2-7|.|TRBV4-2|.
CASSQVIESSYEQYF
TGTGCCAGCAGCCAAGTCATTGAGAGCTCCTACGAGCAGTACTTC
>TRBJ2-5|TRBD1|TRBV27|.
CASSIQGGGETQYF
TGTGCCAGCAGTATACAGGGGGGTGGAGAGACCCAGTACTTC
>TRBJ2-1|.|TRBV14|.
CASSRWLRGNEQFF
TGTGCCAGCAGCCGGTGGCTGCGTGGTAATGAGCAGTTCTTC
>TRBJ2-3|.|TRBV4-3|.
CASSPGPTDTQYF
TGCGCCAGCAGCCCGGGACCAACAGATACGCAGTATTTT